The 17 T cell receptor beta chains in this list originate from one sample, sequenced in a study of T cells in Graves' hyperthyroidism and ophthalmopathy (dated by TCRdb to between 2018 and 2021). Library preparation employed multiplex PCR. Sequenced using an Illumina HiSeq 2000. Amplification of TCR beta CDR3 regions was carried out from RNA transcripts. A first-round RT-PCR of the TCR CDR3 used the HTBI primer set with the Qiagen OneStep RT-PCR kit. TCRdb reworked the public reads: Q25 trimming with fastp, MiXCR clone assembly, productive beta chains retained. Merged by CDR3 protein, the rows form single entries marked with the most common genes and DNA. The sample yields around 450,000 distinct CDR3 sequences; around a sixth were counted once. The ten most abundant clones make up 11% to 15% of the sample. Specimen: blood. These receptors all come from a young woman with Graves' hyperthyroidism.

The rearrangement uses TRBV20-1 and TRBJ2-3; 10 positions match TRBD2. This CDR3 comprises 19 residues. CDR1 is DFQATT and CDR2 is SNEGSKA in the germline V gene (reference sequence). After removal of 5 bases from V and 0 bases from J, the junction contained 17 bases not matched to a gene. Here the CDR3 DNA reads TGCAGTGCTCCCGGCCCGTTAGCGGGGGGACTTGGGAGCACAGATACGCAGTATTTT. Protein sequence: CSAPGPLAGGLGSTDTQYF.

This clonotype was observed at least ten times. The CDR3 loop reads CASSLEATGAPYEQYF. Written as DNA, the CDR3 is TGCGCCAGCAGCTTGGAAGCGACAGGGGCCCCCTACGAGCAGTACTTC. The chain employs TRBV5-1 and TRBJ2-7, with TRBD1 identical over 8 bases. Germline V lookup: CDR1 SGHRS, CDR2 YFSETQ. The V and J ends lost 0 bases and 2 bases, in that order; junction bases with no gene match: 7. The CDR3 is 16 residues long.

The rearrangement joins TRBV7-3 to TRBJ1-1, with no clear D. Germline V gene data show CDR1 as SGHTA and CDR2 as FQGTGA. The CDR3 consists of 14 residues. Trimming left V 3 bases short and J 1 base short, with 9 bases between. CDR3 loop: CASSFGQRNTEAFF. DNA for the CDR3: TGTGCCAGCAGCTTCGGCCAGAGGAACACTGAAGCTTTCTTT.

A few counts support this clonotype. The junction shows a germline mismatch at one end, possibly a read error. The CDR3 DNA reads as TGTACCAGCAGTTTAGTGGGAGGCCTCTCCTACGAGCAGTACTTC. It translates to CTSSLVGGLSYEQYF. V gene TRBV12-3 or TRBV12-4 combines with J gene TRBJ2-7; the D gene is possibly TRBD2 (6 bases). The CDR3 totals 15 residues.

This clonotype has a count of ten or more. The chain has TRBV12-3 or TRBV12-4 and TRBJ1-1; D gene unclear. The CDR3 length is 14 residues. The V end lost 6 bases, the J end lost 0 bases, and 11 bases lay between the germline ends. The CDR3 bases are TGTGCCAGCAGGAATCGAAACGTGAACACTGAAGCTTTCTTT. Protein sequence: CASRNRNVNTEAFF.

Many counts were recorded for this clonotype. V and J are TRBV7-8 and TRBJ2-1; D is unclear. This CDR3 contains 15 residues. Germline-derived CDR1 and CDR2 are SGHVS and FQNEAQ. The germline V and J ends were trimmed by 5 bases and 3 bases, with 14 bases remaining between them. The CDR3 DNA sequence: TGTGCCAGCAGCCCACAACGGAGTCTCTACAATGAGCAGTTCTTC. Its protein is CASSPQRSLYNEQFF.

The table lists this clonotype with many counts. The rearrangement uses TRBV28 and TRBJ2-7, with 9 bases fitting TRBD1. With 2 bases clipped from V and 6 bases from J, the junction kept 8 bases outside the gene matches. Germline V gives CDR1 MDHEN, CDR2 SYDVKM. The length of the CDR3 is 15 residues. The CDR3 region is CASSLGGQGWSEQYF. The CDR3 nucleotides read TGTGCCAGCAGTTTAGGGGGACAGGGATGGAGCGAGCAGTACTTC.

This clonotype was seen ten or more times. This chain links TRBV7-2 with TRBJ1-1; D remains ambiguous. Germline assignment: CDR1 SGHTA and CDR2 FQGNSA. The CDR3 loop spans 11 amino acids. Trimming shortened V by 5 bases and J by 4 bases, and 5 bases separated the two germline ends. This chain's CDR3 is CASSPRTEAFF. The DNA for the CDR3 is TGTGCCAGCAGCCCCCGCACTGAAGCTTTCTTT.

This clonotype was picked up many times. V gene TRBV6-6 combines with J gene TRBJ1-1; perhaps TRBD1 as D (5 bases). Trimming took 0 bases from V and 4 from J, leaving 12 bases between them. Germline CDR1 MNHNY, CDR2 SVGAGI (reference sequence). The CDR3 loop spans 15 amino acids. The DNA for the CDR3 is TGTGCCAGCAGTTACTCGTTTACAGGCTCCACTGAAGCTTTCTTT. Its translation: CASSYSFTGSTEAFF.

This clonotype was detected only a few times. The chain uses TRBV20-1 and TRBJ2-7, with 12 positions matching TRBD1. This CDR3 is 13 amino acids long. V lost 6 bases to trimming and J lost 5 bases; unmatched junction nucleotides: 5. Germline V lookup: CDR1 DFQATT, CDR2 SNEGSKA (reference sequence). The CDR3 region is CSAPWDRGHEQYF. DNA for the CDR3: TGCAGTGCCCCCTGGGACAGGGGGCACGAGCAGTACTTC.

Ten or more counts support this clonotype. V gene TRBV7-8 combines with J gene TRBJ1-5; no clear D. Trimming removed 0 bases from V and 7 bases from J, with 10 bases in between. The CDR3 extends over 14 amino acids. Germline V CDR1 and CDR2: SGHVS, FQNEAQ. Written as DNA, the CDR3 is TGTGCCAGCAGCTTAGCCGCCCCAGAACAGCCCCAGCATTTT. The encoded protein is CASSLAAPEQPQHF.

The rearrangement uses TRBV2 and TRBJ1-6; D gene ambiguous. The CDR3 runs to 16 residues. V lost 3 bases and J 4 bases, leaving 13 bases between the germline ends. The germline V gene encodes CDR1 SNHLY and CDR2 FYNNEI. CDR3 coding DNA: TGTGCCAGCAGTGATGGACGGACCGTTTATAATTCACCCCTCCACTTT. Protein: CASSDGRTVYNSPLHF.

This clonotype was counted many times. The chain employs TRBV11-2 and TRBJ2-7; TRBD1 matches at 8 bases. The CDR3 has 13 amino acids. J was trimmed by 3 bases and V by 6 bases; bases with no gene match: 4. The germline CDR1 and CDR2 sequences are SGHAT and FQNNGV. The CDR3, as DNA: TGTGCCAGCAGGGCGACAGGGGACTACGAGCAGTACTTC. Its translation: CASRATGDYEQYF.

The chain joins TRBV20-1 to TRBJ2-2; maybe TRBD1 (6 bases). The germline CDR1 and CDR2 sequences are DFQATT and SNEGSKA (reference sequence). V lost 7 bases to trimming and J lost 6 bases, with 15 bases between them. This CDR3 contains 13 residues. CDR3 in amino acids: CSVADRQAGELFF. CDR3 bases: TGCAGTGTTGCGGACAGACAGGCCGGGGAGCTGTTTTTT.

This chain connects TRBV12-3 or TRBV12-4 to TRBJ2-6, with 9 bases aligning to TRBD1. The CDR3 contains 15 residues. Trimming took 5 bases from V and 9 from J; bases not matched to a gene: 8. The CDR3 region has the DNA TGTGCCAGCAGTAGGAAGACAGGGGGTGGCAACGTCCTGACTTTC. Residues: CASSRKTGGGNVLTF.

This clonotype came up a few times. The V and J genes are TRBV7-9 and TRBJ2-3; maybe TRBD2 (7 bases). V gave up 1 base and J gave up 0 bases, with 17 bases separating them. This CDR3 is built from 18 residues. Germline loops: CDR1 SEHNR, CDR2 FQNEAQ (reference sequence). Written as DNA, the CDR3 is TGTGCCAGCAGCTTAGGGGGGGGCTACAGGGAGAGCACAGATACGCAGTATTTT. Translated: CASSLGGGYRESTDTQYF.

The V and J genes are TRBV20-1 and TRBJ1-5; 9 bases map to TRBD1. Per germline, CDR1 DFQATT and CDR2 SNEGSKA (reference sequence). The CDR3 is 13 amino acids. Losses at the gene ends were 3 bases for V and 7 bases for J; bases not matched to a gene: 4. The CDR3 reads CSASRDRDQPQHF. CDR3 DNA: TGCAGTGCTAGCCGGGACAGGGACCAGCCCCAGCATTTT.